The 6 T cell receptor beta chains below come from one sample, sequenced in a study of cytomegalovirus exposure and HLA in healthy donors. Produced via immunoSEQ multiplex PCR; TCRdb's table is partial and in-frame only. Of roughly 130,000 clones listed, around nine tenths are singletons. Specimen: PBMCs. The origin of the receptors is a man aged 30-40 years in good health and CMV-seronegative.

This chain connects TRBV5-1 to TRBJ1-1; 8 bases are shared with TRBD1. This CDR3 spans 14 amino acids. Trimming at V came to 4 bases and at J to 5 bases, leaving 7 bases not matched to a gene. CDR1 is SGHRS and CDR2 is YFSETQ in the germline V gene. CDR3 coding DNA: TGCGCCAGCAGCCTGACAGGGGTAGAGACTGAAGCTTTCTTT. It codes for CASSLTGVETEAFF.

This clone was picked up a small number of times. The rearrangement links TRBV4-1 to TRBJ2-7, with TRBD1 matching 8 bases. Germline V gene data show CDR1 as MGHRA and CDR2 as YSYEKL. The length of the CDR3 is 15 residues. V dropped 1 base and J dropped 6; count of bases not matched to a gene: 8. CDR3 DNA: TGCGCCAGCAGCCAAGCAGGGGGCATTGGTGGCGAGCAGTACTTC. Amino acid sequence: CASSQAGGIGGEQYF.

The V gene is TRBV5-4, the J gene TRBJ1-1; D might be TRBD1 (6 bases). The CDR3 has 13 amino acids. Germline V gives CDR1 SGHNT, CDR2 YYREEE (reference sequence). Trimming cost V 5 bases and J 3 bases, with 11 bases left between them. The CDR3 nucleotides read TGTGCCAGCAGTCACAGGGTGGACACTGAAGCTTTCTTT. It specifies CASSHRVDTEAFF.

This chain connects TRBV18 to TRBJ2-1; 12 bases map to TRBD2. This CDR3 contains 16 residues. V gave up 4 bases and J gave up 7 bases; unmatched junction bases: 8. Germline CDR1 reads KGHSH; CDR2 reads LQKENI. Written as DNA, the CDR3 is TGTGCCAGCTCACGACGGACTAGCGGGATTGTTAATGAGCAGTTCTTC. Its protein is CASSRRTSGIVNEQFF. Full variable domain (remainder filled in from reference TRBV18 and TRBJ2-1): NAGVMQNPRHLVRRRGQEARLRCSPMKGHSHVYWYRQLPEEGLKFMVYLQKENIIDESGMPKERFSAEFPKEGPSILRIQQVVRGDSAAYFCASSRRTSGIVNEQFFGPGTRLTVL.

The V call is TRBV4-1, the J call TRBJ2-7; 12 bases are a match to TRBD2. The CDR3 totals 19 residues. Germline values: CDR1 MGHRA, CDR2 YSYEKL. J was trimmed by 2 bases and V by 3 bases; bases with no gene match: 14. The CDR3 is CASSHLPPSGGDVTYEQYF. CDR3 nucleotides: TGCGCCAGCAGCCACCTCCCTCCTAGCGGGGGGGACGTGACCTACGAGCAGTACTTC.

The chain recombines TRBV7-9 with TRBJ1-5; D remains unclear. Trimming removed 2 bases at V and 7 bases at J, with 15 bases between. CDR3 size: 15 residues. CDR1 SEHNR and CDR2 FQNEAQ come from the germline V gene (reference sequence). The CDR3 sequence is CASSLYFGVEQPQHF. CDR3 bases: TGTGCCAGCAGCTTATACTTCGGAGTCGAGCAGCCCCAGCATTTT.